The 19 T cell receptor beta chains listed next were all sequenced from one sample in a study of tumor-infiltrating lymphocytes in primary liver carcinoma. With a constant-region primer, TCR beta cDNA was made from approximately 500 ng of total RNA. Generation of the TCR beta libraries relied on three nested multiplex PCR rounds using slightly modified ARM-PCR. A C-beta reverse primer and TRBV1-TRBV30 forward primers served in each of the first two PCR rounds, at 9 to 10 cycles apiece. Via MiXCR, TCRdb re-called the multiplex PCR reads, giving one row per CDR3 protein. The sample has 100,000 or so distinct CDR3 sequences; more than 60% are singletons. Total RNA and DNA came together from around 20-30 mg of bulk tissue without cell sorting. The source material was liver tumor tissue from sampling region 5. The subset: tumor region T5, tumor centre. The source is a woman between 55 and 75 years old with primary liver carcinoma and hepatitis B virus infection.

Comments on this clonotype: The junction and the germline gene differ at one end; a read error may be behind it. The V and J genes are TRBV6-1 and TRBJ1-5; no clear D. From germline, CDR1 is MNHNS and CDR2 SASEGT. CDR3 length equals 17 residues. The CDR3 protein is CASNEDYCGNSNQPQHF. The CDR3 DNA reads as TGTGCCAGCAATGAAGATTATTGTGGCAACAGCAATCAGCCCCAGCATTTT.

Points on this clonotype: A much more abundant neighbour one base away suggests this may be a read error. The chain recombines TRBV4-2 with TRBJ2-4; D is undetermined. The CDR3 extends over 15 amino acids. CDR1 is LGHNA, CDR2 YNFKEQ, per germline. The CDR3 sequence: CVSSQDAFAKNIQYF. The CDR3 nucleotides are TGTGTCAGCAGCCAAGATGCCTTTGCCAAAAACATTCAGTACTTC.

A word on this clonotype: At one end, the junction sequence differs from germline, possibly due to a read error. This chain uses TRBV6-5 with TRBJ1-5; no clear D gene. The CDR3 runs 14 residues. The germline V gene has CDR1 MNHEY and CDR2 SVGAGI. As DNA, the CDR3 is TGTGCCAGCAGTTCCCGGGGAGGCAATCCGCCCCAGCGTTTT. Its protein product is CASSSRGGNPPQRF.

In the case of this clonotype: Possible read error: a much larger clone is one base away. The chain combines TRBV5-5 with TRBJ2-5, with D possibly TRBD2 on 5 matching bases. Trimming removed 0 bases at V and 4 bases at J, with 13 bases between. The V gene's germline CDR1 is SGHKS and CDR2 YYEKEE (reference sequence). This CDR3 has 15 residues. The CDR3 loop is CASSLALAPRETQYF. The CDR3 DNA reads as TGTGCCAGCAGCTTGGCATTAGCGCCTCGAGAGACCCAGTACTTC.

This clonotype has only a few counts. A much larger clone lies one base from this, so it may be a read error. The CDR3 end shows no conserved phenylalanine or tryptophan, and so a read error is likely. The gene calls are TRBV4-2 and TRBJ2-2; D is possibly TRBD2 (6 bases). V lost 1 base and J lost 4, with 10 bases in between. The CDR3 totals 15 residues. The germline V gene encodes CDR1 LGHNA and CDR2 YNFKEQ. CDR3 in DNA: TGTGCCAGCAGCCAAGTATTAGCGGTCACCGGGGAGCTGTTTTCT. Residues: CASSQVLAVTGELFS.

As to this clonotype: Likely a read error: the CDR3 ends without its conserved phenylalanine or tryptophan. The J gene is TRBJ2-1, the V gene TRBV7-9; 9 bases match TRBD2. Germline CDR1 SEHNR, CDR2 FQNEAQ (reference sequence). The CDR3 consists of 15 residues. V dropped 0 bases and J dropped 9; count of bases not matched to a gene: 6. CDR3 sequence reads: CASSLAAGGPGEQFL. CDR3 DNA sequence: TGTGCCAGCAGCTTAGCGGCGGGAGGGCCGGGTGAGCAGTTCTTA.

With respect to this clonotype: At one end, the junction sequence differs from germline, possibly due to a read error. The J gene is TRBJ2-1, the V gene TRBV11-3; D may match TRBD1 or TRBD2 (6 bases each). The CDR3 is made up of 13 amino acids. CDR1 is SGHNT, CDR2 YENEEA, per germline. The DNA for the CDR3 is TGTGCTAGCAGTGCCGGGGGCTGCAATGACCAGTTCTTC. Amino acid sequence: CASSAGGCNDQFF.

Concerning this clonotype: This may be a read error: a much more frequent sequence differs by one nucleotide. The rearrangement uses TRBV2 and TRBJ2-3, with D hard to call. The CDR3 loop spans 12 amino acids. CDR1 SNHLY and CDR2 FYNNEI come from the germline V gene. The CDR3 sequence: CTSRTDTDTQYF. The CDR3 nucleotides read TGTACCAGCAGGACGGACACAGATACGCAGTATTTT.

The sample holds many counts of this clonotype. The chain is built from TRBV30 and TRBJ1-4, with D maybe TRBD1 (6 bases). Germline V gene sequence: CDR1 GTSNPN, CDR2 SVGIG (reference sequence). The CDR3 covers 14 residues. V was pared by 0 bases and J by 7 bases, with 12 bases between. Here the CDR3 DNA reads TGTGCCTGGAGTGTCGTCGGGGGCTTTGAAAAACTGTTTTTT. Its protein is CAWSVVGGFEKLFF.

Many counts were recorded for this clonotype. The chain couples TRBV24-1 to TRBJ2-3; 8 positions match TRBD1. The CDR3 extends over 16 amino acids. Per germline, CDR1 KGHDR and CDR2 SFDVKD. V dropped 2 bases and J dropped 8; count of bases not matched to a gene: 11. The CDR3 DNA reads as TGTGCCACCAGTGATTCTGGGACAGGCAACTTGGTTACGCAGTATTTT. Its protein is CATSDSGTGNLVTQYF.

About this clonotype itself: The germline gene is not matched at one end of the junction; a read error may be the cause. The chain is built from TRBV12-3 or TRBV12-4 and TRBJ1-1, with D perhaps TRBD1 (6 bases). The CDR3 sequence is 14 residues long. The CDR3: CASSSAPGATEAFF. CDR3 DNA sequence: TGTGCAAGCAGTTCCGCCCCAGGGGCCACTGAAGCTTTCTTT.

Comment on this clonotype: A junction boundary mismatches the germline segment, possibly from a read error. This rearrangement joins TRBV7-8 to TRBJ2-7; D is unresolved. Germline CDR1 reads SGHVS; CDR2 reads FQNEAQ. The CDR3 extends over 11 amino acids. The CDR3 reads CASSLAHDQYF. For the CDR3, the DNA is TGTGCCAGCAGTTTAGCCCACGATCAGTACTTC.

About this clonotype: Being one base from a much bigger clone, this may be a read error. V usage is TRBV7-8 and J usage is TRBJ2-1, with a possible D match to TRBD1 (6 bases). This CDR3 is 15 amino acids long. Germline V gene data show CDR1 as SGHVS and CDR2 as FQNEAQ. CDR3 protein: CTSSLEQGLYNEQFF. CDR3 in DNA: TGTACCAGCAGCTTAGAACAGGGTCTTTACAATGAGCAGTTCTTC.

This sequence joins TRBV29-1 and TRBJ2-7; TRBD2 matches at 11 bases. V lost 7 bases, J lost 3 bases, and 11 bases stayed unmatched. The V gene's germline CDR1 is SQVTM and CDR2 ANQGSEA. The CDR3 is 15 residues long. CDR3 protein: CSAPDTSGSLYEQYF. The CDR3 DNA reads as TGCAGCGCCCCGGACACTAGCGGGAGTCTCTACGAGCAGTACTTC.

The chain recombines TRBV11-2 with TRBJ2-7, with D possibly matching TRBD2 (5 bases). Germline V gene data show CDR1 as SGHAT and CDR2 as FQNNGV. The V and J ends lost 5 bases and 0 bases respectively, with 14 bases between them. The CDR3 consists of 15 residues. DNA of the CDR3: TGTGCCAGCAGCCTCAATCGGGAAACCTCCTACGAGCAGTACTTC. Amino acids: CASSLNRETSYEQYF.

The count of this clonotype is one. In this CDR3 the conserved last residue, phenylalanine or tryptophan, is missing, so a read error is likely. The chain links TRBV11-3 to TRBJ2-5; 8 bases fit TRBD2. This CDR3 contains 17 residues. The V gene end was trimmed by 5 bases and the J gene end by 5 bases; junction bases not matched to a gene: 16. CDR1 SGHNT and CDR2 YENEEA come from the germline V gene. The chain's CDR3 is CASSRLQRAGEWETQYS. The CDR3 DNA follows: TGTGCCAGCAGCCGCCTCCAAAGAGCGGGAGAGTGGGAGACCCAGTACTCC.

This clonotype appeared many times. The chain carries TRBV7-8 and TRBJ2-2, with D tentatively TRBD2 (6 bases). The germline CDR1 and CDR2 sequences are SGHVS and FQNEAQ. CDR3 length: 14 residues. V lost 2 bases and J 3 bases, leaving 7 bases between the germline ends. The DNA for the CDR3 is TGTGCCAGCAGCTTAACGGGAGACACCGGGGAGCTGTTTTTT. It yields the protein CASSLTGDTGELFF.

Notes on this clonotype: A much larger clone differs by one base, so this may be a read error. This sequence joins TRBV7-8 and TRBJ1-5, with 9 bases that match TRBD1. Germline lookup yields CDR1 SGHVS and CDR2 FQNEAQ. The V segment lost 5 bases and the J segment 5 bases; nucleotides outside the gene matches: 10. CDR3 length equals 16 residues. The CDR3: CASSPTRTGDYQPQHF. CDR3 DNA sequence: TGTGCCAGCAGCCCGACCCGGACAGGGGATTATCAGCCCCAGCATTTT.

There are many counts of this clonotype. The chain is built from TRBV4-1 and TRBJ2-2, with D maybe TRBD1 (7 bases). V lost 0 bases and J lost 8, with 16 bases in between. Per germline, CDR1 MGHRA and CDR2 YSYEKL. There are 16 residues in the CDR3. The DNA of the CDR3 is TGCGCCAGCAGCCAAGATCGGAGCAGGGGGGCAGGGGAGCTGTTTTTT. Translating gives CASSQDRSRGAGELFF.